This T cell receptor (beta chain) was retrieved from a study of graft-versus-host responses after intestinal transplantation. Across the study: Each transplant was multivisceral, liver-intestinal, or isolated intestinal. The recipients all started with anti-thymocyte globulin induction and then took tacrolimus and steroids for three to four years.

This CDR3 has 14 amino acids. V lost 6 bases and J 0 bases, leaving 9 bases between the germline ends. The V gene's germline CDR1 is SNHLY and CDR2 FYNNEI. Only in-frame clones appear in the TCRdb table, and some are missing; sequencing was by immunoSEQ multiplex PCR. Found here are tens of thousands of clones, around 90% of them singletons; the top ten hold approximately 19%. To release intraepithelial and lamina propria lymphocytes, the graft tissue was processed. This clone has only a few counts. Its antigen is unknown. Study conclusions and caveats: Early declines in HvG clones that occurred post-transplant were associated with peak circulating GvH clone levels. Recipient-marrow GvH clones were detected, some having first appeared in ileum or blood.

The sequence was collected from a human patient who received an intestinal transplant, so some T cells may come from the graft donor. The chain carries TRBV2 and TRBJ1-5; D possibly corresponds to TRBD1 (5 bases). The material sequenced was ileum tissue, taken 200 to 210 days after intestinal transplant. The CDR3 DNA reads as TGTGCCAGCAGGGCGGGGGGTAGCAATCAGCCCCAGCATTTT. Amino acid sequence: CASRAGGSNQPQHF. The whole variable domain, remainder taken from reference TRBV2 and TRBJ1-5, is EPEVTQTPSHQVTQMGQEVILRCVPISNHLYFYWYRQILGQKVEFLVSFYNNEISEKSEIFDDQFSVERPDGSNFTLKIRSTKLEDSAMYFCASRAGGSNQPQHFGDGTRLSIL.